A selection of T cell receptor beta chains follows, all from one sample in a study of blood T cell repertoires in COVID-19. Profiling relied on immunoSEQ multiplex PCR, and the TCRdb table lists in-frame clones only, not all of them. The sample shows more than 200,000 clones, almost 90% of them seen only once. Sequencing was carried out using peripheral blood. All receptors derive from a woman in her sixties or seventies with acute or convalescent COVID-19. Both conserved end residues are part of each CDR3. The D gene is left open where the match is weak.

d_call | j_call | v_call | cdr3_nt | cdr3_aa
NA | TRBJ2-4 | TRBV3-1/TRBV3-2 | TGTGCCAGCAGCCAAGAACTAGCCCGCGCCAAAAACATTCAGTACTTC | CASSQELARAKNIQYF
TRBD2 | TRBJ2-7 | TRBV28 | TGTGCCAGCAGTTTCAGACTAGCGGTAATTGGCTACGAGCAGTACTTC | CASSFRLAVIGYEQYF
NA | TRBJ2-6 | TRBV19 | TGTGCCAGTAGTTGGCAGGGATACTCTGGGGCCAACGTCCTGACTTTC | CASSWQGYSGANVLTF
NA | TRBJ1-2 | TRBV6-5 | TGTGCCAGCAGTTACGTACAGTACTATGGCTACACCTTC | CASSYVQYYGYTF
TRBD1 | TRBJ2-7 | TRBV5-1 | TGCGCCAGCAGCTTGGAGGGGGCACGGGGCGAGCAGTACTTC | CASSLEGARGEQYF
NA | TRBJ2-3 | TRBV24-1 | TGTGCCCCCAGTCTGCAGTATTTT | CAPSLQYF
NA | TRBJ2-3 | TRBV5-1 | TGCGCCAGCGCCCCCAGTGCAGATACGCAGTATTTT | CASAPSADTQYF
NA | TRBJ1-4 | TRBV19 | TGTGCCAGTAGTATAAGAAGTTCGGCTAATGAAAAACTGTTTTTT | CASSIRSSANEKLFF
TRBD1 | TRBJ2-1 | TRBV5-6 | TGTGCCAGCAGCAGTAGGACCGGGACAGGGAATTCTGAGCAGTTCTTC | CASSSRTGTGNSEQFF
TRBD1 | TRBJ2-5 | TRBV19 | TGTGCCAGTAGTATAGCCGGGACAGGGAAAGAGACCCAGTACTTC | CASSIAGTGKETQYF